One and the same sample provided the 17 T cell receptor beta chains below, sequenced in a study of identical twins. MiXCR was run by TCRdb on the 5' RACE reads, yielding one entry per CDR3 protein. The repertoire has hundreds of thousands of distinct CDR3 sequences, 20% to 25% of them found once; the top ten carry around 0.5%. These records were also assigned to another study, of yellow fever vaccine responses in identical twins.

The sample taken for sequencing was CD4+ T cells sorted from blood. All receptors come from a woman aged 18-29 years in good health.

The chain joins TRBV5-1 to TRBJ2-2; D may be TRBD1 or TRBD2 (5 bases each). CDR3 size: 16 residues. Trimming took off 4 bases at V and 1 base at J, with 14 bases between the two ends. The germline V gene has CDR1 SGHRS and CDR2 YFSETQ. CDR3 nucleotides: TGCGCCAGCAGCGAGCAGTGGGGGATGAACACCGGGGAGCTGTTTTTT. Its protein product is CASSEQWGMNTGELFF.

At least ten counts were recorded for this clonotype. The chain combines TRBV27 with TRBJ2-7; no clear D gene. V lost 2 bases and J lost 2, with 7 bases in between. The germline V gene has CDR1 MNHEY and CDR2 SMNVEV (reference sequence). This CDR3 comprises 13 residues. CDR3 DNA: TGTGCCAGCAGTTTACGATTAACCTACGAGCAGTACGTC. Protein product: CASSLRLTYEQYV.

This clonotype was counted a few times. CDR3 nucleotide sequence: TGTGCCACCAGCAGAAAAACTAGCGGGAGCAGCACCGGGGAGCTGTTTTTT. This translates into CATSRKTSGSSTGELFF. This chain connects TRBV15 to TRBJ2-2; TRBD2 aligns across 11 bases. V lost 2 bases and J lost 4; bases outside the gene matches: 6. Germline V gene data show CDR1 as LNHNV and CDR2 as YYDKDF (reference sequence). This CDR3 is 17 amino acids long.

This clonotype was recorded a few times. The gene calls are TRBV20-1 and TRBJ1-6, with TRBD1 as a possible D gene (6 bases). The CDR3 has 14 amino acids. Germline V lookup: CDR1 DFQATT, CDR2 SNEGSKA (reference sequence). Trimming stripped 3 bases from V and 5 bases from J, with 11 bases between. CDR3: CSASRGLDNSPLHF. The DNA for the CDR3 is TGCAGTGCTAGCAGGGGTTTGGATAATTCACCCCTCCACTTT.

The chain couples TRBV12-3 or TRBV12-4 to TRBJ2-1; 14 positions agree with TRBD2. With 6 bases clipped from V and 8 bases from J, the junction kept 6 bases outside the gene matches. CDR3 length: 15 residues. The CDR3 loop is CASSLGTSGGYEQFF. In DNA, the CDR3 is TGTGCCAGCAGCCTCGGGACTAGCGGGGGTTATGAGCAGTTCTTC.

This clonotype was detected a few times. This sequence joins TRBV15 and TRBJ2-4; 9 bases fit TRBD2. The CDR3 runs 18 residues. V was pared by 1 base and J by 0 bases, with 7 bases of the junction left unmatched. Looked up from germline, CDR1 is LNHNV and CDR2 is YYDKDF (reference sequence). This chain's CDR3 is CATSRAAGGHQAKNIQYF. For the CDR3, the DNA is TGTGCCACCAGCAGAGCGGCGGGAGGGCACCAAGCCAAAAACATTCAGTACTTC. The full variable domain, rest sourced from reference TRBV15 and TRBJ2-4, is DAMVIQNPRYQVTQFGKPVTLSCSQTLNHNVMYWYQQKSSQAPKLLFHYYDKDFNNEADTPDNFQSRRPNTSFCFLDIRSPGLGDTAMYLCATSRAAGGHQAKNIQYFGAGTRLSVL.

The chain carries TRBV4-1 and TRBJ2-7; a weak D match, TRBD1 (6 bases). Germline V gene data show CDR1 as MGHRA and CDR2 as YSYEKL. The CDR3 totals 14 residues. V was shortened by 1 base and J by 5 bases, with 12 bases between the two germline ends. The CDR3 DNA follows: TGCGCCAGCAGCCAAGCTGGACAGCTCCACGAGCAGTACTTC. It specifies CASSQAGQLHEQYF.

This clonotype occurred a few times. CDR3 amino acids: CSVGTQKASYEQYV. CDR3 in DNA: TGCAGCGTCGGGACGCAGAAGGCCTCCTACGAGCAGTACGTC. The chain uses TRBV29-1 and TRBJ2-7; perhaps D is TRBD1 or TRBD2 (5 bases each). V was shortened by 6 bases and J by 0 bases, with 15 bases between the two germline ends. This CDR3 comprises 14 residues. The germline V gene has CDR1 SQVTM and CDR2 ANQGSEA.

V and J are TRBV6-1 and TRBJ2-5; perhaps TRBD1 as D (5 bases). From germline, CDR1 is MNHNS and CDR2 SASEGT. The CDR3 consists of 12 residues. V was cut by 6 bases and J by 2 bases, with 7 bases left in between. The DNA of the CDR3 is TGTGCCAGCAGACAGGTTCAAGAGACCCAGTACTTC. This codes for CASRQVQETQYF.

The CDR3 DNA is TGCGCCAGCAGCTTGTCCAGCGGGAGTTTCGAGCAGTACTTC. Protein product: CASSLSSGSFEQYF. The chain couples TRBV5-1 to TRBJ2-7, with 8 bases that match TRBD2. Trimming took 1 base from V and 6 from J; bases not matched to a gene: 6. Germline V gives CDR1 SGHRS, CDR2 YFSETQ. The CDR3 is 14 residues long.

This rearrangement joins TRBV5-1 to TRBJ1-1, with D hard to call. Trimming stripped 4 bases from V and 0 bases from J, with 7 bases between. The CDR3 runs to 13 residues. Germline V gene data show CDR1 as SGHRS and CDR2 as YFSETQ. This CDR3 reads CASSQTMNTEAFF. CDR3 DNA: TGCGCCAGCAGCCAAACCATGAACACTGAAGCTTTCTTT.

This chain connects TRBV20-1 to TRBJ2-3; 13 nucleotides match TRBD2. J lost 6 bases, V lost 6 bases, and 12 bases had no gene match. CDR3 length equals 16 residues. Germline V lookup: CDR1 DFQATT, CDR2 SNEGSKA (reference sequence). The CDR3 sequence is CSAASVGLAGFDTQYF. DNA for the CDR3: TGCAGTGCCGCTTCCGTGGGACTAGCGGGGTTCGATACGCAGTATTTT.

The rearrangement links TRBV5-1 to TRBJ2-1; tentative D call: TRBD1 (6 bases). The V gene lost 2 bases and the J gene lost 0 bases, with 12 bases spanning the gap. Germline CDR1 reads SGHRS; CDR2 reads YFSETQ. The CDR3 length is 16 residues. CDR3 sequence: CASSFGGGTSYNEQFF. DNA for the CDR3: TGCGCCAGCAGCTTTGGGGGCGGTACCTCCTACAATGAGCAGTTCTTC.

The chain has TRBV29-1 and TRBJ1-2; TRBD1 is a possible D gene (6 bases). The CDR3 totals 11 residues. The V and J ends lost 4 bases and 6 bases respectively, with 9 bases between them. Germline V gives CDR1 SQVTM, CDR2 ANQGSEA. The CDR3 loop reads CSVARQDGYTF. CDR3 in DNA: TGCAGCGTTGCCCGACAGGATGGCTACACCTTC.

This clonotype was seen only a few times. The V gene is TRBV12-3 or TRBV12-4, the J gene TRBJ1-5, with 9 bases lining up with TRBD1. J was trimmed by 7 bases and V by 1 base; bases with no gene match: 11. This CDR3 has 17 residues. In DNA form, the CDR3 reads TGTGCCAGCAGTTTAGTCTCTGGGACAGGGATAGGGCAGCCCCAGCATTTT. Protein sequence: CASSLVSGTGIGQPQHF.

This chain links TRBV9 with TRBJ1-2; D remains ambiguous. Between the trimmed V and J ends, which lost 0 bases and 2 bases, there was a span of 8 bases. Germline values: CDR1 SGDLS, CDR2 YYNGEE. The CDR3 has 14 amino acids. The DNA of the CDR3 is TGTGCCAGCAGCGTAGAGATGGGAAACTATGGCTACACCTTC. This sequence encodes CASSVEMGNYGYTF.

This clonotype was seen a few times. This chain uses TRBV6-2 or TRBV6-3 with TRBJ2-3, with 11 bases aligning to TRBD2. The CDR3 spans 15 residues. Losses at the gene ends were 2 bases for V and 3 bases for J; bases not matched to a gene: 1. Looked up from germline, CDR1 is MNHEY and CDR2 is SVGEGT. The CDR3 protein is CASSYASGRTDTQYF. CDR3 nucleotides: TGTGCCAGCAGTTACGCTAGCGGGAGGACAGATACGCAGTATTTT.